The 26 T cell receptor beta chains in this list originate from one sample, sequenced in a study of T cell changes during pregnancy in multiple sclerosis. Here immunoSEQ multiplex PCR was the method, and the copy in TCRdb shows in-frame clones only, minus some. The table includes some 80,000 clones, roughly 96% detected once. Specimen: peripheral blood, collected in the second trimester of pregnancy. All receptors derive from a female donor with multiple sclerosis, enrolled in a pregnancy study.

CDR3 DNA: TGTGCTAGTGGTTTGGGACAGGGCGGAGATACGCAGTATTTT. Its protein is CASGLGQGGDTQYF. This sequence joins TRBV12-5 and TRBJ2-3, with TRBD1 matching 7 bases. The J segment lost 5 bases and the V segment lost 1 base, leaving 3 bases of the junction unmatched. The CDR3 is 14 residues long. CDR1 is LGHNT, CDR2 FRNRAP, per germline.

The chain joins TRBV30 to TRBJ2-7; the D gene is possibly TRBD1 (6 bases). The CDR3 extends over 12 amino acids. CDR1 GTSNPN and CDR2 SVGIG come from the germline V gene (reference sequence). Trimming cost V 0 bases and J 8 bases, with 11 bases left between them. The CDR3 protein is CAWSVPRGKQYF. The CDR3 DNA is TGTGCCTGGAGTGTCCCAAGGGGGAAGCAGTACTTC.

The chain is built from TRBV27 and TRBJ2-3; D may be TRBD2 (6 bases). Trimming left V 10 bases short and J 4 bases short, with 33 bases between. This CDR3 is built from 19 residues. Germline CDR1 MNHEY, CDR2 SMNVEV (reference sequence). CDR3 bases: TGTGCCACCTTGTTCGGAGGGATGTTAGGCGGGAAGAACGCAGATACGCAGTATTTT. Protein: CATLFGGMLGGKNADTQYF.

CDR3 loop: CASSFGDKNNEQFF. The CDR3 DNA follows: TGCGCCAGCAGCTTCGGGGACAAGAACAATGAGCAGTTCTTC. This sequence joins TRBV5-1 and TRBJ2-1; maybe TRBD1 (6 bases). There are 14 residues in the CDR3. CDR1 is SGHRS and CDR2 is YFSETQ in the germline V gene. Trimming stripped 2 bases from V and 5 bases from J, with 11 bases between.

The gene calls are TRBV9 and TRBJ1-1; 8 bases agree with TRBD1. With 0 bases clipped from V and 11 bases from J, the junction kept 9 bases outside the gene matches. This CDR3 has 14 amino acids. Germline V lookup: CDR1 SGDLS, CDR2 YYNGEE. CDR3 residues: CASSVDQGAGGAFF. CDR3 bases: TGTGCCAGCAGCGTAGACCAGGGGGCGGGGGGGGCTTTCTTT.

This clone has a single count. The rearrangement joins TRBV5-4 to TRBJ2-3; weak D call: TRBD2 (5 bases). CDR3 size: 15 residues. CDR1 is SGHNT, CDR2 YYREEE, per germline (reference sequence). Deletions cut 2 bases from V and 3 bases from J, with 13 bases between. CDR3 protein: CASSFRTLGTDTQYF. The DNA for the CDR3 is TGTGCCAGCAGCTTTCGGACTTTGGGTACAGATACGCAGTATTTT. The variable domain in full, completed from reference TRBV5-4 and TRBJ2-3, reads ETGVTQSPTHLIKTRGQQVTLRCSSQSGHNTVSWYQQALGQGPQFIFQYYREEENGRGNFPPRFSGLQFPNYSSELNVNALELDDSALYLCASSFRTLGTDTQYFGPGTRLTVL.

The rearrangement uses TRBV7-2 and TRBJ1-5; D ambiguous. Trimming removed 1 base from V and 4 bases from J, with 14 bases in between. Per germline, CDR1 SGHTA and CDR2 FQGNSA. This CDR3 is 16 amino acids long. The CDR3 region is CASSLDSPSLNQPQHF. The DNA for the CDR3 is TGTGCCAGCAGCTTAGACAGTCCCTCCTTAAATCAGCCCCAGCATTTT.

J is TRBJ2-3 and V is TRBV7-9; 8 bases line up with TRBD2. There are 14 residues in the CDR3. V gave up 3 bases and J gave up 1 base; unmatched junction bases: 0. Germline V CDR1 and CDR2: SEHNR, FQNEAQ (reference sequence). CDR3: CASSLTSGTDTQYF. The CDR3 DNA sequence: TGTGCCAGCAGCTTGACTAGCGGCACAGATACGCAGTATTTT.

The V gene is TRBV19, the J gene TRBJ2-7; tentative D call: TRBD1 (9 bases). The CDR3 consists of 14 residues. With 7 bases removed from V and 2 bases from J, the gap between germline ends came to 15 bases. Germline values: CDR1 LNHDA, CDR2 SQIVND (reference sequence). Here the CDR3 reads CASTGGTGPYEQYF. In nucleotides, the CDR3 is TGTGCCAGTACGGGGGGGACAGGGCCCTACGAGCAGTACTTC. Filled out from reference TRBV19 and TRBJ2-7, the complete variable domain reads DGGITQSPKYLFRKEGQNVTLSCEQNLNHDAMYWYRQDPGQGLRLIYYSQIVNDFQKGDIAEGYSVSREKKESFPLTVTSAQKNPTAFYLCASTGGTGPYEQYFGPGTRLTVT.

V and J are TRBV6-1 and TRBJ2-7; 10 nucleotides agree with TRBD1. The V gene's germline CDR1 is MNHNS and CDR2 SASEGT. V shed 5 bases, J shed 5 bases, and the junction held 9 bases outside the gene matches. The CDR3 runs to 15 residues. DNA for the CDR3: TGTGCCAGCAGTACGACAGGGGGCGCCTATAACGAGCAGTACTTC. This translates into CASSTTGGAYNEQYF.

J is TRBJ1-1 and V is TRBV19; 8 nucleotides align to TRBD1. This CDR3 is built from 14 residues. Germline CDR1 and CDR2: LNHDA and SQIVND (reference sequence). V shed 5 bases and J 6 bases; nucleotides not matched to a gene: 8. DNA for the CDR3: TGTGCCAGTAGTCCTCGGACAGGGAAGGCTGAAGCTTTCTTT. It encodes CASSPRTGKAEAFF.

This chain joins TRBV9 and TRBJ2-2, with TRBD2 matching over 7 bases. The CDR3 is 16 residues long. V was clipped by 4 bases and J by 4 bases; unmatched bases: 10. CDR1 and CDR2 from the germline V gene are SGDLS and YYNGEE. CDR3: CASSPTVGEGTGELFF. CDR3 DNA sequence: TGTGCCAGCAGCCCTACCGTGGGGGAGGGCACCGGGGAGCTGTTTTTT.

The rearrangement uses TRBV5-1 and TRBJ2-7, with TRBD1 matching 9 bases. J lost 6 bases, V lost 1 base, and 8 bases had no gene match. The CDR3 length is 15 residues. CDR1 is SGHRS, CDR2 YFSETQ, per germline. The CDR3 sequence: CASSLSEGGQGEQYF. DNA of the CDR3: TGCGCCAGCAGCTTGTCTGAGGGGGGACAGGGCGAGCAGTACTTC.

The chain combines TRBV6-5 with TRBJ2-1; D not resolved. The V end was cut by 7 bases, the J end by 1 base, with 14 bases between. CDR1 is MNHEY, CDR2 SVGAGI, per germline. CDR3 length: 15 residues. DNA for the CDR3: TGTGCCAGCACCTCCGTGGGCCCGTCCTACAATGAGCAGTTCTTC. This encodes CASTSVGPSYNEQFF.

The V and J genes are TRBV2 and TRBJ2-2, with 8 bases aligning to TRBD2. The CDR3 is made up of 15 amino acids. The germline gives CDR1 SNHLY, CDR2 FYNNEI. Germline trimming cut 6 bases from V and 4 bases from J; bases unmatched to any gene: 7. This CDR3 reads CASRSIAGITGELFF. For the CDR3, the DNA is TGTGCCAGCAGAAGTATAGCGGGAATCACCGGGGAGCTGTTTTTT.

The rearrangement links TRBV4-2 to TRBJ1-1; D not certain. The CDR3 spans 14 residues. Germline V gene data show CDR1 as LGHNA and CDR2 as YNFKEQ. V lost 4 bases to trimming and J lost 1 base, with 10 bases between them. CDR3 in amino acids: CASSPGDRNTEAFF. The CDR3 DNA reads TGTGCCAGCAGCCCCGGTGATCGGAACACTGAAGCTTTCTTT.

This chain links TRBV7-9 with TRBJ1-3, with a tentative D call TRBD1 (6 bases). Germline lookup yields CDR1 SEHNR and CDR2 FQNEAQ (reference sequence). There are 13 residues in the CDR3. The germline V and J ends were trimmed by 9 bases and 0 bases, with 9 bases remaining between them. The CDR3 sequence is CARGANSGNTIYF. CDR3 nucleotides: TGTGCCAGGGGGGCCAACTCTGGAAACACCATATATTTT.

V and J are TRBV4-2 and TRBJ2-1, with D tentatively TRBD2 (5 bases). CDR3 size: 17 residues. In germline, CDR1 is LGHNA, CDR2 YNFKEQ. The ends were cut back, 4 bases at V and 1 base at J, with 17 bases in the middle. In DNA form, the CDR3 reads TGTGCCAGCAGCCTTTTCGTCTCTCCGGGGTCCTACAATGAGCAGTTCTTC. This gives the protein CASSLFVSPGSYNEQFF.

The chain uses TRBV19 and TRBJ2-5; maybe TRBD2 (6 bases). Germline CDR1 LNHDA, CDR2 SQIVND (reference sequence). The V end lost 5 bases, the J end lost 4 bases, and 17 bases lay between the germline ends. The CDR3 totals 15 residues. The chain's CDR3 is CASSQPGRRGETQYF. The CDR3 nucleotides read TGTGCCAGTAGTCAACCCGGGAGAAGAGGAGAGACCCAGTACTTC.

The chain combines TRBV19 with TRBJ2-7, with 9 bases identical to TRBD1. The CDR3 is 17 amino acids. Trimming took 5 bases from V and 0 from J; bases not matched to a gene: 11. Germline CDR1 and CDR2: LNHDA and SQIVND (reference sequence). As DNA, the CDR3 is TGTGCCAGTAGTTTTTATTACGACAGGGGGAGCTCCTACGAGCAGTACTTC. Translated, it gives CASSFYYDRGSSYEQYF.

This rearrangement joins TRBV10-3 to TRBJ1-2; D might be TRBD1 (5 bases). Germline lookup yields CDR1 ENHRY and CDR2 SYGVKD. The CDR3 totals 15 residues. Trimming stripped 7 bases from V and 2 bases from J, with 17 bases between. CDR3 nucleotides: TGTGCCATCACCCTTGACAGTGCAGCCAACTATGGCTACACCTTC. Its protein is CAITLDSAANYGYTF.

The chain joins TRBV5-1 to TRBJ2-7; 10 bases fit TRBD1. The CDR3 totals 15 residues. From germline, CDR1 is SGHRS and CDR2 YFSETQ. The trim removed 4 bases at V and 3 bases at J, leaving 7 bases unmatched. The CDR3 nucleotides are TGCGCCAGCAGCGCGGTACGGGACAGGGGCTACGAGCAGTACTTC. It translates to CASSAVRDRGYEQYF.

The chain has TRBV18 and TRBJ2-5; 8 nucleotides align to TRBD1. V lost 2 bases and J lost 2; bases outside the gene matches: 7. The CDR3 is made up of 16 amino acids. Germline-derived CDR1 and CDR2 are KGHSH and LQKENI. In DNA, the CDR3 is TGTGCCAGCTCACCAATGGGACAGGCCACACAAGAGACCCAGTACTTC. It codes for CASSPMGQATQETQYF.

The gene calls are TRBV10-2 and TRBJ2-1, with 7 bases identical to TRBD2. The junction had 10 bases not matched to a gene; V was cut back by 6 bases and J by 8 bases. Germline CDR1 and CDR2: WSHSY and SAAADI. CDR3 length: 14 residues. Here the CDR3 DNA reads TGCGCCAGCAGAACGGCGGGAGCACGACATGAGCAGTTCTTC. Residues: CASRTAGARHEQFF.

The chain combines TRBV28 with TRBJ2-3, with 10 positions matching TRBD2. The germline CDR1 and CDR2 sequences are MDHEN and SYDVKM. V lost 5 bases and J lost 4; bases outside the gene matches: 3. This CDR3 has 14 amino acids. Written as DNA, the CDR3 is TGTGCCAGCAGTGTGAGCGGGAGGGCAGATACGCAGTATTTT. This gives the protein CASSVSGRADTQYF.

The CDR3 DNA is TGTGCCAGCAGCTCCAGACAGGGAGAGGAGGAAAAACTGTTTTTT. Translating it yields CASSSRQGEEEKLFF. The chain carries TRBV5-4 and TRBJ1-4, with TRBD1 identical over 7 bases. The germline V gene has CDR1 SGHNT and CDR2 YYREEE (reference sequence). The CDR3 spans 15 residues. Unmatched junction bases numbered 10, after V lost 3 bases and J lost 8 bases.